Each of the 31 T cell receptor beta chains below was sequenced from the same sample in a study of early T cells in non-severe SARS-CoV-2 infection. One entry per CDR3 protein, called by TCRdb with MiXCR from the 5' RACE reads. The sample shows some 77,000 distinct CDR3 sequences, around 10% of them seen only once. Specimen: whole blood, collected at baseline. These receptors were collected from an adult who was a healthcare worker with PCR-confirmed SARS-CoV-2 infection or an uninfected control (not recorded which). The donor label of this sample is uncertain.

This clonotype showed up many times. The chain joins TRBV20-1 to TRBJ1-6, with D maybe TRBD1 (6 bases). CDR1 is DFQATT, CDR2 SNEGSKA, per germline (reference sequence). The V end lost 6 bases, the J end lost 6 bases, and 9 bases lay between the germline ends. The CDR3 runs to 12 residues. The CDR3 protein is CSARGPNSPLHF. DNA of the CDR3: TGCAGTGCGCGGGGGCCTAATTCACCCCTCCACTTT.

This clonotype was counted many times. J is TRBJ2-1 and V is TRBV12-5; either TRBD1 or TRBD2 may supply D (5 bases each). V was pared by 2 bases and J by 3 bases, with 17 bases between. Germline CDR1 reads LGHNT; CDR2 reads FRNRAP. The length of the CDR3 is 17 residues. CDR3 sequence (DNA): TGTGCTAGTGGTTTGACTTCTAGGGGACCGTACTACAATGAGCAGTTCTTC. Translation: CASGLTSRGPYYNEQFF.

This clonotype has more than one count but fewer than ten. The chain combines TRBV6-5 with TRBJ1-2; D is unclear. This CDR3 is 15 amino acids long. Germline V gene data show CDR1 as MNHEY and CDR2 as SVGAGI. V gave up 0 bases and J gave up 1 base, with 9 bases separating them. DNA for the CDR3: TGTGCCAGCAGTTACTCCCATGGCGGTAACTATGGCTACACCTTC. Its protein product is CASSYSHGGNYGYTF.

The chain has TRBV7-2 and TRBJ2-7, with D tentatively TRBD2 (6 bases). This CDR3 region has 13 residues. The V gene lost 4 bases and the J gene lost 0 bases, with 7 bases spanning the gap. Germline CDR1 is SGHTA and CDR2 is FQGNSA. CDR3 DNA: TGTGCCAGCAGCTCGGGACTCTCCTACGAGCAGTACTTC. Its protein product is CASSSGLSYEQYF.

This clonotype was detected a few times. This rearrangement joins TRBV5-5 to TRBJ2-7, with a weak D call TRBD1 (5 bases). Germline loops: CDR1 SGHKS, CDR2 YYEKEE (reference sequence). The V end lost 0 bases, the J end lost 5 bases, and 12 bases lay between the germline ends. The CDR3 has 14 amino acids. CDR3 protein: CASSLVGVSNEQYF. In DNA, the CDR3 is TGTGCCAGCAGCTTGGTAGGGGTATCCAACGAGCAGTACTTC.

V usage is TRBV12-3 or TRBV12-4 and J usage is TRBJ1-2; 10 bases are shared with TRBD1. There are 13 residues in the CDR3. V was clipped by 5 bases and J by 7 bases; unmatched bases: 4. DNA for the CDR3: TGTGCCAGCAGTACCCGGGACAGGGGTGGCTACACCTTC. Its protein product is CASSTRDRGGYTF.

This clonotype was counted ten times or more. The genes are TRBV7-2 and TRBJ2-2, with 8 bases lining up with TRBD1. V trimming: 5 bases; J trimming: 5 bases; junction bases outside the gene matches: 10. Germline assignment: CDR1 SGHTA and CDR2 FQGNSA. The CDR3 loop spans 16 amino acids. The CDR3 here is CASSPQRQGRTGELFF. The CDR3 DNA reads as TGTGCCAGCAGCCCGCAACGACAGGGGAGGACCGGGGAGCTGTTTTTT.

This clonotype has only a few counts. The V and J genes are TRBV20-1 and TRBJ1-3; D ambiguous. Trimming removed 1 base from V and 1 base from J, with 8 bases in between. The CDR3 totals 14 residues. The germline V gene has CDR1 DFQATT and CDR2 SNEGSKA (reference sequence). The CDR3 spells CSARATRSGNTIYF. In DNA form, the CDR3 reads TGCAGTGCTAGAGCAACGAGGTCTGGAAACACCATATATTTT.

This clonotype appeared many times. The V call is TRBV5-6, the J call TRBJ1-1; D perhaps matches TRBD1 (6 bases). Trimming cost V 1 base and J 4 bases, with 17 bases left between them. The CDR3 extends over 16 amino acids. Per the germline V gene, CDR1 is SGHDT and CDR2 is YYEEEE. CDR3 coding DNA: TGTGCCAGCAGCTTGTCTTGGGGGGCGCGCGTCACTGAAGCTTTCTTT. Protein: CASSLSWGARVTEAFF.

This chain connects TRBV18 to TRBJ1-2; D uncertain. The V and J ends lost 2 bases and 1 base respectively, with 14 bases between them. CDR3 length: 16 residues. CDR1 is KGHSH, CDR2 LQKENI, per germline. This chain's CDR3 is CASSPRSRALNYGYTF. CDR3 bases: TGTGCCAGCTCACCAAGGTCCCGCGCCCTTAACTATGGCTACACCTTC.

This clonotype was recorded at least ten times. The rearrangement uses TRBV12-3 or TRBV12-4 and TRBJ1-2, with TRBD1 as a possible D gene (5 bases). This CDR3 comprises 12 residues. Trimming took 1 base from V and 14 from J, leaving 14 bases between them. The CDR3 region is CASSLGTPGRTF. The CDR3 DNA reads as TGTGCCAGCAGTTTAGGGACACCTGGGCGGACCTTC.

This clonotype was found many times. V gene TRBV6-5 combines with J gene TRBJ2-1; D not certain. The CDR3 runs 15 residues. Per germline, CDR1 MNHEY and CDR2 SVGAGI. The V end lost 5 bases, the J end lost 2 bases, and 13 bases lay between the germline ends. In nucleotides, the CDR3 is TGTGCCAGCAGTCCCTCGGCTGGACCCTACAATGAGCAGTTCTTC. Translating gives CASSPSAGPYNEQFF.

In this sample, this clonotype turned up a few times. The rearrangement links TRBV30 to TRBJ2-5, with D possibly matching TRBD2 (6 bases). Germline values: CDR1 GTSNPN, CDR2 SVGIG (reference sequence). The CDR3 runs 13 residues. Trimming removed 0 bases from V and 5 bases from J, with 10 bases in between. The CDR3 sequence is CAWSVGSGETQYF. The CDR3 nucleotides read TGTGCCTGGAGTGTAGGCAGCGGGGAGACCCAGTACTTC.

This clonotype turned up a few times. The rearrangement joins TRBV12-3 or TRBV12-4 to TRBJ1-4; D call uncertain. Trimming removed 1 base at V and 4 bases at J, with 4 bases between. This CDR3 region has 13 residues. The CDR3 is CASSLDSNEKLFF. The CDR3 bases are TGTGCCAGCAGTTTAGACAGTAATGAAAAACTGTTTTTT.

The J gene is TRBJ1-5, the V gene TRBV12-3 or TRBV12-4, with a possible D match to TRBD1 (6 bases). The CDR3 loop spans 13 amino acids. The V and J ends lost 6 bases and 10 bases respectively, with 16 bases between them. CDR3 residues: CASSLPPGAPQHF. The CDR3, as DNA: TGTGCCAGCAGCCTGCCTCCAGGGGCTCCCCAGCATTTT.

This clonotype was found a few times. J is TRBJ2-5 and V is TRBV24-1, with a possible D match to TRBD2 (6 bases). Germline V CDR1 and CDR2: KGHDR, SFDVKD. This CDR3 spans 13 amino acids. The germline V and J ends were trimmed by 7 bases and 5 bases, with 13 bases remaining between them. CDR3: CATSGTPGETQYF. CDR3 coding DNA: TGTGCCACCAGCGGGACTCCTGGGGAGACCCAGTACTTC.

This clonotype showed up just a few times. CDR3 DNA sequence: TGTGCCAGCAGTCGTGACAGGGATAGAGAAAAACTGTTTTTT. Encoded protein: CASSRDRDREKLFF. This chain links TRBV9 with TRBJ1-4; 7 bases align to TRBD1. The CDR3 spans 14 residues. With 5 bases clipped from V and 8 bases from J, the junction kept 9 bases outside the gene matches. Germline CDR1 reads SGDLS; CDR2 reads YYNGEE.

The chain is built from TRBV11-2 and TRBJ2-5, with D unclear. The CDR3 is 14 residues long. The germline V and J ends were trimmed by 2 bases and 5 bases, with 12 bases remaining between them. The germline gives CDR1 SGHAT, CDR2 FQNNGV. CDR3 sequence (DNA): TGTGCCAGCAGCTTATTTTCAGCCGGGGAGACCCAGTACTTC. As protein: CASSLFSAGETQYF.

The CDR3 coding sequence is TGTGCCAGCAGATCACCACGGCCCCGCGAGACCCAGTACTTC. This encodes CASRSPRPRETQYF. The chain carries TRBV6-2 or TRBV6-3 and TRBJ2-5; D gene unclear. Germline V gives CDR1 MNHEY, CDR2 SVGEGT. The CDR3 extends over 14 amino acids. V lost 6 bases and J lost 5, with 16 bases in between.

This clonotype was seen only a few times. CDR3 nucleotide sequence: TGTGCCAGTGGCGAAAAACAGGGGCTGGTAGGCGGCTACACCTTC. This translates into CASGEKQGLVGGYTF. The chain links TRBV19 to TRBJ1-2; 7 bases line up with TRBD1. CDR3 length: 15 residues. From germline, CDR1 is LNHDA and CDR2 SQIVND (reference sequence). V trimming: 8 bases; J trimming: 8 bases; junction bases outside the gene matches: 17.

The sample holds a few counts of this clonotype. V usage is TRBV30 and J usage is TRBJ1-5; D may be TRBD1 (6 bases). The V gene lost 4 bases and the J gene lost 7 bases, with 14 bases spanning the gap. CDR1 is GTSNPN, CDR2 SVGIG, per germline (reference sequence). There are 13 residues in the CDR3. For the CDR3, the DNA is TGTGCCTGGACTACAGGGTCGGCACAGCCCCAGCATTTT. Its protein is CAWTTGSAQPQHF.

For this clonotype: The junction departs from the called germline gene at one end, perhaps through a read error. This CDR3 reads CASSLPPGGSSF. The CDR3 DNA follows: TGTGCCAGCAGCCTCCCGCCGGGAGGATCTTCCTTC. The chain combines TRBV5-5 with TRBJ2-1, with 7 bases lining up with TRBD2. This CDR3 contains 12 residues. Germline values: CDR1 SGHKS, CDR2 YYEKEE (reference sequence).

This clonotype was recorded at least ten times. V gene TRBV25-1 combines with J gene TRBJ2-7; 14 positions agree with TRBD2. The CDR3 has 19 residues. V was clipped by 3 bases and J by 3 bases; unmatched bases: 13. The V gene's germline CDR1 is MGHDK and CDR2 SYGVNS. CDR3 bases: TGTGCCAGCAGTGACTCTACCCGGACTAGCGGGAGGCGGTTCTACGAGCAGTACTTC. Residues: CASSDSTRTSGRRFYEQYF.

In its sample, this clonotype was seen many times. The rearrangement links TRBV29-1 to TRBJ1-3; maybe TRBD1 (5 bases). Germline V gene data show CDR1 as SQVTM and CDR2 as ANQGSEA. This CDR3 has 13 amino acids. V lost 7 bases to trimming and J lost 10 bases, with 20 bases between them. In DNA, the CDR3 is TGCAGCGCCGTGCTAATTGGCGGGGGAACCATATATTTT. This sequence encodes CSAVLIGGGTIYF.

The CDR3 DNA reads as TGTGCCAGCAGTTTGGGTGAAACTAGCACAGATACGCAGTATTTT. Translating it yields CASSLGETSTDTQYF. The chain has TRBV12-3 or TRBV12-4 and TRBJ2-3; D unclear. Deletions cut 3 bases from V and 0 bases from J, with 10 bases between. There are 15 residues in the CDR3.

This chain uses TRBV18 with TRBJ1-1; D is unresolved. The CDR3 contains 13 residues. V lost 6 bases and J lost 3, with 11 bases in between. Germline V gives CDR1 KGHSH, CDR2 LQKENI. The CDR3 bases are TGTGCCAGCTCTCGAGGACGGGACACTGAAGCTTTCTTT. Its translation is CASSRGRDTEAFF. The full variable domain, with the rest looked up from reference TRBV18 and TRBJ1-1, is NAGVMQNPRHLVRRRGQEARLRCSPMKGHSHVYWYRQLPEEGLKFMVYLQKENIIDESGMPKERFSAEFPKEGPSILRIQQVVRGDSAAYFCASSRGRDTEAFFGQGTRLTVV.

This chain uses TRBV3-1 with TRBJ2-1; maybe TRBD2 (6 bases). The length of the CDR3 is 15 residues. V was shortened by 3 bases and J by 4 bases, with 13 bases between the two germline ends. CDR1 LGHDT and CDR2 YNNKEL come from the germline V gene (reference sequence). The CDR3 loop is CASSQGTLGYNEQFF. DNA of the CDR3: TGTGCCAGCAGCCAGGGGACTCTAGGATACAATGAGCAGTTCTTC.

This clonotype was counted many times. The chain employs TRBV25-1 and TRBJ2-5; D is tentatively TRBD1 or TRBD2 (5 bases each). Germline V CDR1 and CDR2: MGHDK, SYGVNS. The CDR3 covers 11 residues. V was shortened by 2 bases and J by 8 bases, with 6 bases between the two germline ends. This chain's CDR3 is CASSERDTQYF. CDR3 sequence (DNA): TGTGCCAGCAGTGAACGGGACACCCAGTACTTC.

V gene TRBV6-5 combines with J gene TRBJ2-6; tentative D call: TRBD2 (5 bases). Trimming left V 2 bases short and J 0 bases short, with 11 bases between. The CDR3 loop spans 17 amino acids. CDR1 and CDR2 (germline): MNHEY, SVGAGI. The CDR3 here is CASSYGGLISGANVLTF. In nucleotides, the CDR3 is TGTGCCAGCAGTTACGGAGGACTGATCTCTGGGGCCAACGTCCTGACTTTC.

This clonotype was seen a handful of times. The chain uses TRBV6-5 and TRBJ1-2, with 10 bases lining up with TRBD1. With 6 bases clipped from V and 8 bases from J, the junction kept 12 bases outside the gene matches. The CDR3 contains 15 residues. Germline lookup yields CDR1 MNHEY and CDR2 SVGAGI. In DNA, the CDR3 is TGTGCCAGCAGCCCCGGACAGGGGGTTTTTGGAGGCTACACCTTC. This codes for CASSPGQGVFGGYTF.

This clonotype was counted only a few times. V and J are TRBV12-3 or TRBV12-4 and TRBJ1-3, with D maybe TRBD1 (5 bases). This CDR3 has 15 amino acids. V lost 2 bases, J lost 0 bases, and 8 bases lay in between. CDR3 sequence reads: CASSLRGGSGNTIYF. The CDR3 DNA reads TGTGCCAGCAGTTTAAGGGGCGGCTCTGGAAACACCATATATTTT.